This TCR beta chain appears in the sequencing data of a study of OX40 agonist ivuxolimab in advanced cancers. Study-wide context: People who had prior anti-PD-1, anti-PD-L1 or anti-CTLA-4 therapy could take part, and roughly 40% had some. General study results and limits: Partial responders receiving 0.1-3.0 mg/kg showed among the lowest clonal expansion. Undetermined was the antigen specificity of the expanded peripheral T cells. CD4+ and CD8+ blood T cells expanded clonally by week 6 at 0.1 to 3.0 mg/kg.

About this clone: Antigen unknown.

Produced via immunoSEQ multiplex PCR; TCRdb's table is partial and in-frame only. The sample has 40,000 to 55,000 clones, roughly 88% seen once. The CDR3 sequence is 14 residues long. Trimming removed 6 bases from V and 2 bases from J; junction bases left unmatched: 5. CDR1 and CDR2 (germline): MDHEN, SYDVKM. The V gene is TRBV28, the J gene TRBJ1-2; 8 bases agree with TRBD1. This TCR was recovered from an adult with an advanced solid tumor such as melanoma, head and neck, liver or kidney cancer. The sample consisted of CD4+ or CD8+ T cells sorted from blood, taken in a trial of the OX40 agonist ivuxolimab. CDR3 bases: TGTGCCAGCAGAGAACAGGGGGTCAACTATGGCTACACCTTC. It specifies CASREQGVNYGYTF.